This note documents a single TCR beta chain sequence. The data stem from a study of blood T cell repertoires in COVID-19. The repertoire was sequenced with immunoSEQ multiplex PCR; TCRdb's copy has only in-frame clones and lacks some. This table holds fewer than 300,000 clones, approximately 89% found once. Trimming left V 5 bases short and J 0 bases short, with 10 bases between. The CDR3 extends over 14 amino acids. Per germline, CDR1 MNHEY and CDR2 SVGEGT. V and J are TRBV6-2 or TRBV6-3 and TRBJ1-1, with D hard to call. This TCR came from a man aged 35 to 55 who had recovered from COVID-19. The sequencing sample was made of peripheral blood. CDR3 region: CASSNNLLNTEAFF. The CDR3 region has the DNA TGTGCCAGCAGTAACAATTTACTGAACACTGAAGCTTTCTTT.